These 14 T cell receptor beta chains share one sample of origin, sequenced in a study of type 1 and type 2 diabetes patients. Genomic DNA was the PCR template. A primer set of 30 forward and 13 reverse primers amplified the CDR3. MiXCR, applied by TCRdb to the multiplex PCR reads, yields one record per CDR3 protein. Of under 300,000 distinct CDR3 sequences in the sample, roughly 50% were seen once. The sample taken for sequencing was peripheral blood mononuclear cells (PBMCs). These receptors all come from a man between 18 and 35 years old with type 2 diabetes.

This clonotype was counted a few times. The chain carries TRBV4-1 and TRBJ1-2; D remains ambiguous. Trimming left V 5 bases short and J 2 bases short, with 9 bases between. The CDR3 extends over 13 amino acids. Germline CDR1 and CDR2: MGHRA and YSYEKL. DNA of the CDR3: TGCGCCAGCAGCAAACAGACAAACTATGGCTACACCTTC. It codes for CASSKQTNYGYTF.

The J gene is TRBJ2-3, the V gene TRBV15; no firm D call. The germline V gene has CDR1 LNHNV and CDR2 YYDKDF (reference sequence). The CDR3 has 15 residues. Trimming took off 1 base at V and 2 bases at J, with 10 bases between the two ends. CDR3 protein: CATSRGPLFTDTQYF. The CDR3 DNA reads as TGTGCCACCAGCAGAGGACCCCTCTTCACAGATACGCAGTATTTT.

This chain connects TRBV24-1 to TRBJ2-7; no clear D gene. This CDR3 is built from 11 residues. Trimming cost V 8 bases and J 6 bases, with 10 bases left between them. Germline V gives CDR1 KGHDR, CDR2 SFDVKD. For the CDR3, the DNA is TGTGCCACCATGGCCCCGGTCGAGCAGTACTTC. Translated: CATMAPVEQYF.

There are a few counts of this clonotype. The rearrangement links TRBV4-3 to TRBJ2-7; 10 positions match TRBD1. The CDR3 consists of 15 residues. Germline V gene lookup returns CDR1 LGHNA and CDR2 YSLEER. V dropped 4 bases and J dropped 4; count of bases not matched to a gene: 7. In DNA form, the CDR3 reads TGCGCCAGCAGCCTAGGGACAGGGGATTGGTACGAGCAGTACTTC. Its protein product is CASSLGTGDWYEQYF.

The rearrangement joins TRBV2 to TRBJ1-2; no clear D. This CDR3 is built from 14 residues. The V gene lost 7 bases and the J gene lost 4 bases, with 16 bases spanning the gap. Germline V gene sequence: CDR1 SNHLY, CDR2 FYNNEI. The CDR3 is CASTRTADSYGYTF. The CDR3 nucleotides are TGTGCCAGCACCCGGACGGCGGACTCCTATGGCTACACCTTC.

This clonotype has only a few counts. The rearrangement links TRBV20-1 to TRBJ1-1; D uncertain. The V and J ends lost 3 bases and 0 bases respectively, with 5 bases between them. Per germline, CDR1 DFQATT and CDR2 SNEGSKA (reference sequence). The CDR3 runs 12 residues. CDR3 sequence: CSASEVNTEAFF. CDR3 nucleotides: TGCAGTGCTAGTGAGGTGAACACTGAAGCTTTCTTT.

The V call is TRBV19, the J call TRBJ2-7; D call uncertain. V lost 1 base and J 4 bases, leaving 14 bases between the germline ends. The CDR3 covers 15 residues. Germline CDR1 LNHDA, CDR2 SQIVND (reference sequence). CDR3: CASSIAAANMYEQYF. The CDR3 DNA sequence: TGTGCCAGTAGTATAGCGGCAGCCAACATGTACGAGCAGTACTTC.

This chain joins TRBV5-1 and TRBJ2-6; D is uncertain. CDR1 is SGHRS and CDR2 is YFSETQ in the germline V gene. The CDR3 is 16 residues long. Trimming cost V 4 bases and J 2 bases, with 13 bases left between them. The CDR3 DNA follows: TGCGCCAGCAGCCCCGGTGATAGCCCTGGGGCCAACGTCCTGACTTTC. This translates into CASSPGDSPGANVLTF. Drawing the rest from reference TRBV5-1 and TRBJ2-6, the complete variable domain is KAGVTQTPRYLIKTRGQQVTLSCSPISGHRSVSWYQQTPGQGLQFLFEYFSETQRNKGNFPGRFSGRQFSNSRSEMNVSTLELGDSALYLCASSPGDSPGANVLTFGAGSRLTVL.

This clonotype was seen a handful of times. This chain joins TRBV20-1 and TRBJ2-5; 12 nucleotides agree with TRBD2. CDR1 is DFQATT and CDR2 is SNEGSKA in the germline V gene (reference sequence). V lost 0 bases, J lost 5 bases, and 4 bases stayed unmatched. CDR3 length equals 15 residues. The CDR3 region has the DNA TGCAGTGCTAGAGATAAGGGACTAGCGGGCGAGACCCAGTACTTC. It yields the protein CSARDKGLAGETQYF.

The CDR3, as DNA: TGTGCCAGCAGCCGAGACGGGGTCGAGCAGTACTTC. It specifies CASSRDGVEQYF. The chain employs TRBV7-8 and TRBJ2-5, with D perhaps TRBD2 (5 bases). The DNA matches TRBJ2-7 better at its end, which makes the J call doubtful. CDR3 size: 12 residues. Germline assignment: CDR1 SGHVS and CDR2 FQNEAQ.

This rearrangement joins TRBV6-6 to TRBJ1-6; no clear D. The V end was cut by 5 bases, the J end by 7 bases, with 3 bases between. This CDR3 has 11 amino acids. Germline assignment: CDR1 MNHNY and CDR2 SVGAGI (reference sequence). The CDR3 reads CASSGNSPLHF. The CDR3 nucleotides read TGTGCCAGCAGTGGAAATTCACCCCTCCACTTT.

The gene calls are TRBV19 and TRBJ2-1, with D uncertain. V lost 6 bases and J lost 5, with 8 bases in between. The CDR3 runs 12 residues. Per the germline V gene, CDR1 is LNHDA and CDR2 is SQIVND (reference sequence). CDR3 coding DNA: TGTGCCAGTAGCGACTGGAACAATGAGCAGTTCTTC. Protein: CASSDWNNEQFF.

J is TRBJ1-5 and V is TRBV20-1; D is ambiguous. The CDR3 spans 13 residues. V lost 4 bases, J lost 3 bases, and 10 bases lay in between. Germline CDR1 reads DFQATT; CDR2 reads SNEGSKA (reference sequence). The CDR3 sequence is CSAMEGLNQPQHF. The CDR3 DNA is TGCAGTGCTATGGAGGGTCTCAATCAGCCCCAGCATTTT.

This chain joins TRBV7-9 and TRBJ2-2, with TRBD2 matching 8 bases. The junction had 7 bases not matched to a gene; V was cut back by 1 base and J by 6 bases. CDR1 and CDR2 from the germline V gene are SEHNR and FQNEAQ (reference sequence). This CDR3 is built from 16 residues. The CDR3 DNA reads as TGTGCCAGCAGCTTAGAGTCGGGGGGGCCTCCCGGGGAGCTGTTTTTT. Translated, it gives CASSLESGGPPGELFF.